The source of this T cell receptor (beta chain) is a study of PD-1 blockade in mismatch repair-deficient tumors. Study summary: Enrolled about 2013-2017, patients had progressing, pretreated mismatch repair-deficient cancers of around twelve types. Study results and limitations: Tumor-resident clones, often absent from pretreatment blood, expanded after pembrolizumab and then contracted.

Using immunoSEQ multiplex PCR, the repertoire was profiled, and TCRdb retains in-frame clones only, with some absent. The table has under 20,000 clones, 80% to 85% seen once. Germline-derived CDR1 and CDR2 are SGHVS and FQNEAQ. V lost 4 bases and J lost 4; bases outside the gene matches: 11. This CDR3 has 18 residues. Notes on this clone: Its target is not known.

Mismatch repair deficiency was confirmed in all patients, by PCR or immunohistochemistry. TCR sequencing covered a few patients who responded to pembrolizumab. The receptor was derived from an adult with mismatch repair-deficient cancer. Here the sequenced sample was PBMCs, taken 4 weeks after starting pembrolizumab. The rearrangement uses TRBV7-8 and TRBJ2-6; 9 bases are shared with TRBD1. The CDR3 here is CASSYPGQGEKGANVLTF. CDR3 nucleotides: TGTGCCAGCAGCTATCCGGGACAGGGTGAAAAAGGGGCCAACGTCCTGACTTTC.